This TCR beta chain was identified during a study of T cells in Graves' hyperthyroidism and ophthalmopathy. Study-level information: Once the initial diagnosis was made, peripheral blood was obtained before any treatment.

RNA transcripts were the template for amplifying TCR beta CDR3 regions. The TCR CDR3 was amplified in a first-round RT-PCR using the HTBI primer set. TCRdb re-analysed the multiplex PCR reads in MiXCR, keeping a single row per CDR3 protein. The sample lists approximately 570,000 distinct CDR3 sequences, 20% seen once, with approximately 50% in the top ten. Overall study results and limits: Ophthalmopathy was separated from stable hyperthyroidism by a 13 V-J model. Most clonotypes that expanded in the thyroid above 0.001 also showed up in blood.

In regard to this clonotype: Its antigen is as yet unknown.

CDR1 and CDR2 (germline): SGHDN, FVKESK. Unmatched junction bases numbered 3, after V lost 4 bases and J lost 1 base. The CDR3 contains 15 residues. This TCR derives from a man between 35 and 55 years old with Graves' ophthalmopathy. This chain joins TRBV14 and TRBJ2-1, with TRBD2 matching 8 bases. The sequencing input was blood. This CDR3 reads CASSPLAGSYNEQFF. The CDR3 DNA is TGTGCCAGCAGCCCCTTAGCGGGGTCCTACAATGAGCAGTTCTTC.